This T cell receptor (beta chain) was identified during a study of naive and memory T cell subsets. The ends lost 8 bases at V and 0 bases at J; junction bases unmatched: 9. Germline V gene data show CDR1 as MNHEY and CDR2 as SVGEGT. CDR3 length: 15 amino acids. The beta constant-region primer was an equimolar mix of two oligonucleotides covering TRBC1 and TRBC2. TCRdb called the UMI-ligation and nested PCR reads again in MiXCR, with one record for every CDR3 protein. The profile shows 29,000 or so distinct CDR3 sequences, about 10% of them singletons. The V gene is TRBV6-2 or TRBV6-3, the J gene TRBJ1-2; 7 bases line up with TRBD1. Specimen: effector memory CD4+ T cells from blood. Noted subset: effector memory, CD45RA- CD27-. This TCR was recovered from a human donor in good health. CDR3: CASGQASSANYGYTF. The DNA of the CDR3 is TGTGCCAGCGGACAGGCTTCTTCAGCTAACTATGGCTACACCTTC.